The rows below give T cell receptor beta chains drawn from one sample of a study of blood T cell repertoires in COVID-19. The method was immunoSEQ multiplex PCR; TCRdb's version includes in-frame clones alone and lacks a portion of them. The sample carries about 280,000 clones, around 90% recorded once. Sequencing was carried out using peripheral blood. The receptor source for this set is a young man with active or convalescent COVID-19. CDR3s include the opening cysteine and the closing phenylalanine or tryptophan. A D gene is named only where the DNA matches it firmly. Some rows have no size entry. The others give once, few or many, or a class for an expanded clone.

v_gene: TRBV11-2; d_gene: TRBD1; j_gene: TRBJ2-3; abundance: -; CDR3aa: CASGIGQGGDTQYF; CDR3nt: TGTGCCAGCGGAATCGGACAGGGAGGAGATACGCAGTATTTT
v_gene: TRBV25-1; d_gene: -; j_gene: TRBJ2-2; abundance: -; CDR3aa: CASSDPAREAWNTGELFF; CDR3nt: TGTGCCAGCAGTGATCCGGCCAGGGAGGCGTGGAACACCGGGGAGCTGTTTTTT
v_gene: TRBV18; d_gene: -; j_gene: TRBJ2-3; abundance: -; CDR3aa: CASSPSEGAPLRDTQYF; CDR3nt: TGTGCCAGCTCACCTTCTGAGGGCGCTCCCCTAAGAGATACGCAGTATTTT
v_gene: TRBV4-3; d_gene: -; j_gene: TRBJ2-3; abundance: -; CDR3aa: CASQRLVGGDTQYF; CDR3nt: TGCGCCAGTCAGCGGTTGGTCGGTGGAGATACGCAGTATTTT
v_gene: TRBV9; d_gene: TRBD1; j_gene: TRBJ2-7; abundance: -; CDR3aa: CASSAPGQNEQYF; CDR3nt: TGTGCCAGCAGCGCGCCGGGACAGAACGAGCAGTACTTC
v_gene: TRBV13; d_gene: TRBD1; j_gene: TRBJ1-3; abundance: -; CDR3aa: CASSFRGKGSGNTIYF; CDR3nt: TGTGCCAGCAGCTTCAGGGGGAAGGGCTCCGGAAACACCATATATTTT
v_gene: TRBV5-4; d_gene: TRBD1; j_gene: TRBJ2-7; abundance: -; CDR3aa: CASSRGQGPSGEQYF; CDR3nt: TGTGCCAGCAGCAGAGGACAGGGTCCCTCTGGGGAGCAGTACTTC
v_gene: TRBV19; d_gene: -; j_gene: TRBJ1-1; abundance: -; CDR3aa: CASSIGTPAEAFF; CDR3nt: TGTGCCAGTAGTATCGGGACACCCGCTGAAGCTTTCTTT
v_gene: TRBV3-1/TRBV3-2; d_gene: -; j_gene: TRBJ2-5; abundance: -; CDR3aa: CASSQAGVWGETQYF; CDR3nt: TGTGCCAGCAGCCAAGCGGGGGTCTGGGGAGAGACCCAGTACTTC
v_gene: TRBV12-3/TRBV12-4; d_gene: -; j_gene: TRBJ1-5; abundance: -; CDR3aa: CASSLDGGGSQHF; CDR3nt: TGTGCCAGCAGTTTAGACGGGGGAGGGTCCCAGCATTTT
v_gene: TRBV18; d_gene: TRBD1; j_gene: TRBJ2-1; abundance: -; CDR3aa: CASSEKQGGLYNEQFF; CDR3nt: TGTGCCAGCTCCGAAAAACAGGGGGGTCTCTACAATGAGCAGTTCTTC
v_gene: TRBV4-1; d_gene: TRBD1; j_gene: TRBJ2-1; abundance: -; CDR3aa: CASSHLSVTGSAEQFF; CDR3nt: TGCGCCAGCAGCCACCTGAGTGTGACAGGGAGTGCTGAGCAGTTCTTC
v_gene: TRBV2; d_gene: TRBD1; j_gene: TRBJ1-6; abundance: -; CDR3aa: CASRTLTGKHSPLHF; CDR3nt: TGTGCCAGCCGGACCCTGACAGGGAAGCATTCACCCCTCCACTTT
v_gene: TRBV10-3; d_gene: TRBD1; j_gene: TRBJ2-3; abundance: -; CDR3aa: CAISGRGRSTDTQYF; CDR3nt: TGTGCCATCAGTGGCAGGGGGCGATCTACAGATACGCAGTATTTT
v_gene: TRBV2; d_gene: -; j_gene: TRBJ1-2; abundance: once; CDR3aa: CATNSETGSFYGYTF; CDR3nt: TGTGCCACGAACTCAGAGACAGGCTCTTTCTATGGCTACACCTTC
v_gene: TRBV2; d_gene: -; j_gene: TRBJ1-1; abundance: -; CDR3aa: CASTNRDDTEAFF; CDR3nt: TGTGCCAGCACCAACAGGGATGACACTGAAGCTTTCTTT